The 18 T cell receptor beta chains below all came from one sample that was sequenced in a study of T cells in Graves' hyperthyroidism and ophthalmopathy. The investigators amplified TCR beta CDR3 regions from RNA transcripts. HTBI primers were used for first-round RT-PCR of the TCR CDR3. TCRdb passed the multiplex PCR reads through MiXCR, listing each CDR3 protein once. The sample consists of under 400,000 distinct CDR3 sequences, 15% to 19% of them appearing once. The sample consisted of blood. The receptor source for this set is a woman between 18 and 29 years old with Graves' hyperthyroidism that later progressed to Graves' ophthalmopathy.

This chain's CDR3 is CASSPSFRGNYEQYF. CDR3 sequence (DNA): TGTGCCAGCTCACCCTCGTTCAGGGGTAATTACGAGCAGTACTTC. The chain combines TRBV18 with TRBJ2-7, with a weak D call TRBD1 (6 bases). Germline values: CDR1 KGHSH, CDR2 LQKENI. This CDR3 region has 15 residues. Deletions cut 3 bases from V and 4 bases from J, with 16 bases between.

This clonotype has at least ten counts. The rearrangement uses TRBV4-1 and TRBJ2-7; 9 bases are shared with TRBD2. Looked up from germline, CDR1 is MGHRA and CDR2 is YSYEKL. V shed 0 bases and J 0 bases; nucleotides not matched to a gene: 0. The CDR3 covers 15 residues. In DNA, the CDR3 is TGCGCCAGCAGCCAAGATAGCGGGAGCTCCTACGAGCAGTACTTC. This codes for CASSQDSGSSYEQYF.

In this sample, this clonotype turned up many times. V usage is TRBV28 and J usage is TRBJ2-7; 7 bases agree with TRBD2. V shed 6 bases and J 9 bases; nucleotides not matched to a gene: 17. Germline assignment: CDR1 MDHEN and CDR2 SYDVKM. This CDR3 has 15 residues. The CDR3 DNA follows: TGTGCCAGCAGCCCGGGCGGGAGCCCTATTAATTTGCAGTACTTC. It specifies CASSPGGSPINLQYF.

This clonotype was observed many times. The chain carries TRBV2 and TRBJ2-1, with TRBD2 matching 11 bases. This CDR3 comprises 15 residues. Germline values: CDR1 SNHLY, CDR2 FYNNEI. The V and J ends lost 3 bases and 6 bases, in that order; junction bases with no gene match: 4. CDR3 residues: CASSDSGRAVNEQFF. DNA for the CDR3: TGTGCCAGCAGTGATAGCGGGAGGGCCGTCAATGAGCAGTTCTTC.

This clonotype was observed at least ten times. The V call is TRBV11-2, the J call TRBJ2-3, with 9 bases that match TRBD2. V lost 3 bases to trimming and J lost 2 bases; unmatched junction nucleotides: 3. From germline, CDR1 is SGHAT and CDR2 FQNNGV. The CDR3 sequence is 15 residues long. Written as DNA, the CDR3 is TGTGCCAGCAGCTTTCGACTAGCGGCCACAGATACGCAGTATTTT. This translates into CASSFRLAATDTQYF.

Many counts were recorded for this clonotype. The chain joins TRBV20-1 to TRBJ2-1; a weak D match, TRBD1 (6 bases). Germline CDR1 DFQATT, CDR2 SNEGSKA (reference sequence). V lost 5 bases to trimming and J lost 3 bases, with 17 bases between them. The CDR3 is made up of 15 amino acids. The chain's CDR3 is CSAPRQVRGYNEQFF. CDR3 sequence (DNA): TGCAGTGCTCCACGACAGGTTCGAGGCTACAATGAGCAGTTCTTC.

This clonotype was recorded a few times. With a much larger clone just one base away, this may be a read error. The gene calls are TRBV20-1 and TRBJ2-3, with D possibly matching TRBD2 (6 bases). Germline V gives CDR1 DFQATT, CDR2 SNEGSKA (reference sequence). CDR3 length: 16 residues. The CDR3 spells CSALTWASESTETQYF. The CDR3 DNA reads as TGCAGTGCTTTAACTTGGGCTAGCGAGAGCACAGAGACGCAGTATTTT.

This clonotype has at least ten counts. The chain combines TRBV12-3 or TRBV12-4 with TRBJ1-6, with 10 bases identical to TRBD1. The J segment lost 8 bases and the V segment lost 6 bases, leaving 7 bases of the junction unmatched. The CDR3 runs 15 residues. The CDR3 spells CASRNRDRGYSPLHF. The CDR3, as DNA: TGTGCCAGCAGAAACCGGGACAGGGGTTATTCACCCCTCCACTTT.

The genes are TRBV30 and TRBJ2-2, with 12 nucleotides matching TRBD2. V trimming: 2 bases; J trimming: 5 bases; junction bases outside the gene matches: 9. The germline V gene encodes CDR1 GTSNPN and CDR2 SVGIG (reference sequence). The CDR3 loop spans 17 amino acids. CDR3 DNA: TGTGCCTGGAGTAAGCTAGCGGGAGGGCCAGAAACCGGGGAGCTGTTTTTT. The encoded protein is CAWSKLAGGPETGELFF.

This clonotype was detected many times. The rearrangement uses TRBV7-2 and TRBJ2-7; 11 bases agree with TRBD2. Germline V gene data show CDR1 as SGHTA and CDR2 as FQGNSA. The CDR3 loop spans 16 amino acids. V lost 1 base, J lost 4 bases, and 6 bases stayed unmatched. The CDR3 region is CASSLGLAGGGYEQYF. The CDR3 DNA reads as TGTGCCAGCAGCTTAGGGCTAGCGGGAGGAGGGTACGAGCAGTACTTC.

The rearrangement uses TRBV4-1 and TRBJ1-4, with D unresolved. Trimming removed 3 bases from V and 8 bases from J, with 7 bases in between. This CDR3 region has 12 residues. CDR1 MGHRA and CDR2 YSYEKL come from the germline V gene. CDR3 protein: CASSQTREKLFF. The CDR3 DNA follows: TGCGCCAGCAGCCAGACACGCGAAAAACTGTTTTTT.

This chain uses TRBV10-3 with TRBJ2-2; 12 nucleotides agree with TRBD2. Germline CDR1 and CDR2: ENHRY and SYGVKD. The trim removed 6 bases at V and 5 bases at J, leaving 1 base unmatched. The CDR3 totals 14 residues. The CDR3 sequence is CAIRGLAGTGELFF. CDR3 nucleotides: TGTGCCATCAGAGGACTAGCGGGAACCGGGGAGCTGTTTTTT.

The J gene is TRBJ2-5, the V gene TRBV6-1; 7 nucleotides align to TRBD2. The trim removed 6 bases at V and 2 bases at J, leaving 6 bases unmatched. The V gene's germline CDR1 is MNHNS and CDR2 SASEGT. This CDR3 spans 14 amino acids. The CDR3 sequence is CASRMTGGQETQYF. CDR3 nucleotide sequence: TGTGCCAGCAGGATGACGGGGGGTCAAGAGACCCAGTACTTC.

This clonotype was observed at least ten times. J is TRBJ2-1 and V is TRBV11-2; 7 bases are a match to TRBD2. V trimming: 0 bases; J trimming: 7 bases; junction bases outside the gene matches: 12. The CDR3 length is 17 residues. Germline lookup yields CDR1 SGHAT and CDR2 FQNNGV. DNA of the CDR3: TGTGCCAGCAGCTTAGATTCCGACCGGGAGGCAGCAAATGAGCAGTTCTTC. The encoded protein is CASSLDSDREAANEQFF.

This clonotype occurred a few times. The CDR3: CAIRSAGTSGTIDTQYF. CDR3 DNA: TGTGCCATCAGATCGGCCGGGACTAGCGGGACGATAGATACGCAGTATTTT. This chain links TRBV10-3 with TRBJ2-3; 13 bases agree with TRBD2. V was pared by 6 bases and J by 5 bases, with 11 bases of the junction left unmatched. Germline CDR1 reads ENHRY; CDR2 reads SYGVKD. The CDR3 runs to 17 residues.

Many counts were recorded for this clonotype. V gene TRBV12-3 or TRBV12-4 combines with J gene TRBJ1-4; 7 bases are a match to TRBD1. V lost 7 bases and J lost 10; bases outside the gene matches: 9. The CDR3 runs to 13 residues. The CDR3 coding sequence is TGTGCCAGCACCCTTCGACAGGGTGGAAAACTGTTTTTT. This encodes CASTLRQGGKLFF.

This clonotype was picked up many times. This sequence joins TRBV6-1 and TRBJ2-5; D is ambiguous. Germline V gene data show CDR1 as MNHNS and CDR2 as SASEGT. The length of the CDR3 is 15 residues. V lost 5 bases, J lost 3 bases, and 16 bases lay in between. The DNA for the CDR3 is TGTGCCAGCAGTCCCCAAGGTCGTGGGGAAGAGACCCAGTACTTC. This encodes CASSPQGRGEETQYF.

This clonotype was seen at least ten times. The gene calls are TRBV18 and TRBJ2-1, with TRBD1 matching over 7 bases. The CDR3 covers 15 residues. V gave up 3 bases and J gave up 7 bases; unmatched junction bases: 9. The germline CDR1 and CDR2 sequences are KGHSH and LQKENI. CDR3 in amino acids: CASSPNTGTDNEQFF. DNA for the CDR3: TGTGCCAGCTCACCGAACACCGGGACAGATAATGAGCAGTTCTTC.